This T cell receptor (beta chain) is drawn from a study of T cells in localized non-small cell lung cancer. The study's findings and limits: Elevated blood T cell density was associated with longer overall survival.

Profiled with immunoSEQ multiplex PCR; TCRdb holds only in-frame clones, not every one. The sample shows some 30,000 clones, 78% of them seen only once. This CDR3 is built from 13 residues. The germline gives CDR1 SNHLY, CDR2 FYNNEI. Trimming pared 6 bases from V and 6 bases from J, leaving 11 bases between. For this clone: Antigen: not known.

This TCR derives from a male donor at least 60 years old with stage II squamous cell lung carcinoma. Source: peripheral blood, taken before any cancer treatment. The J gene is TRBJ1-4, the V gene TRBV2; D is uncertain. The CDR3 sequence: CASSWAMDEKLFF. Written as DNA, the CDR3 is TGTGCCAGCAGCTGGGCGATGGATGAAAAACTGTTTTTT.